The 6 T cell receptor beta chains presented below share a single source sample, sequenced in a study of T cell responses to AZD1222 COVID-19 vaccine. Sequencing used immunoSEQ multiplex PCR; TCRdb keeps in-frame clones, though not all of them. The sample has 90,000 to 150,000 clones, about nine tenths seen once. The specimen comprised peripheral blood, sampled on day 0 of AZD1222 vaccination. These receptors originate from an adult in good health.

V is TRBV21-1 and J is TRBJ2-1; the listed D gene, TRBD2, was not tested against the DNA. TRBV21-1 is a documented pseudogene. The CDR3 loop spans 18 amino acids. The CDR3 nucleotides are TGTGCCAGCAGCAAAGCGCTTCGGGGGTTCCCCCCTAACGGTGAGCAGTTCTTC. Amino acids: CASSKALRGFPPNGEQFF.

The chain uses TRBV6-5 and TRBJ2-7, with a weak D call TRBD2 (6 bases). The CDR3 contains 13 residues. Per the germline V gene, CDR1 is MNHEY and CDR2 is SVGAGI. V lost 6 bases and J 3 bases, leaving 12 bases between the germline ends. CDR3 nucleotides: TGTGCCAGCAGCCTCCGGGGGAACTACGAGCAGTACTTC. It specifies CASSLRGNYEQYF.

CDR3 protein: CSVPRDGGDKNIQYF. DNA for the CDR3: TGCAGCGTACCCCGGGACGGTGGTGACAAAAACATTCAGTACTTC. The rearrangement uses TRBV29-1 and TRBJ2-4; D possibly uses TRBD1 or TRBD2 (5 bases each). Trimming left V 6 bases short and J 3 bases short, with 18 bases between. CDR3 length equals 15 residues. The germline V gene has CDR1 SQVTM and CDR2 ANQGSEA.

The CDR3 nucleotides read TGCGCCAGCAGCACACGGGACGGGGCCTACGAGCAGTACTTC. It translates to CASSTRDGAYEQYF. The V and J genes are TRBV5-1 and TRBJ2-7; possibly TRBD1 or TRBD2 for D (5 bases each). V lost 4 bases and J 2 bases, leaving 13 bases between the germline ends. CDR3 length equals 14 residues. Germline CDR1 reads SGHRS; CDR2 reads YFSETQ.

The chain joins TRBV5-1 to TRBJ1-4; D is possibly TRBD1 (5 bases). The CDR3 sequence is 18 residues long. V lost 0 bases and J lost 4, with 19 bases in between. Per germline, CDR1 SGHRS and CDR2 YFSETQ. In DNA form, the CDR3 reads TGCGCCAGCAGCTTGGCAGGGATGTGGAGCGGCAGTAATGAAAAACTGTTTTTT. Amino acids: CASSLAGMWSGSNEKLFF.

The chain combines TRBV7-9 with TRBJ1-6; no reliable D call. Germline CDR1 is SEHNR and CDR2 is FQNEAQ (reference sequence). V was trimmed by 6 bases and J by 9 bases, leaving 12 bases between them. CDR3 length: 13 amino acids. CDR3 in amino acids: CASSPPGGSPLHF. Written as DNA, the CDR3 is TGTGCCAGCAGTCCACCTGGAGGTTCACCCCTCCACTTT. Drawing the rest from reference TRBV7-9 and TRBJ1-6, the complete variable domain is DTGVSQNPRHKITKRGQNVTFRCDPISEHNRLYWYRQTLGQGPEFLTYFQNEAQLEKSRLLSDRFSAERPKGSFSTLEIQRTEQGDSAMYLCASSPPGGSPLHFGNGTRLTVT.